A single sample is the source of the 24 T cell receptor beta chains below, sequenced in a study of tissue T cells after allogeneic stem cell transplantation. This research-autopsy study prospectively enrolled adult allogeneic hematopoietic cell transplant recipients with steroid-refractory graft-versus-host disease. Sequencing used immunoSEQ multiplex PCR; TCRdb keeps in-frame clones, though not all of them. The repertoire has under 3,500 clones, roughly 64% of them found once; the top ten carry about a fifth. Sample: jejunal tissue, taken at autopsy. These receptors were collected from a male patient at least 60 years old with steroid-refractory graft-versus-host disease after an allogeneic stem cell transplant. The graft donor may account for some of the T cells.

The chain joins TRBV9 to TRBJ2-1; 11 bases line up with TRBD2. The V gene's germline CDR1 is SGDLS and CDR2 YYNGEE. The ends lost 4 bases at V and 7 bases at J; junction bases unmatched: 7. The CDR3 extends over 15 amino acids. The CDR3 bases are TGTGCCAGCAGCTATAGCGGGGGGGCGTATAATGAGCAGTTCTTC. Translated, it gives CASSYSGGAYNEQFF.

This clone came up once. The genes are TRBV11-2 and TRBJ2-7, with D perhaps TRBD1 or TRBD2 (6 bases each). CDR3 length equals 16 residues. Trimming left V 6 bases short and J 0 bases short, with 18 bases between. Germline CDR1 reads SGHAT; CDR2 reads FQNNGV. This chain's CDR3 is CASRGGQGPGSYEQYF. The CDR3 DNA reads TGTGCCAGCAGGGGGGGTCAGGGGCCGGGCTCCTACGAGCAGTACTTC.

With respect to this clone: The sample has other DNA sequences that encode this CDR3 too. This chain uses TRBV27 with TRBJ1-1; D gene ambiguous. Germline V lookup: CDR1 MNHEY, CDR2 SMNVEV (reference sequence). V dropped 2 bases and J dropped 1 base, with 5 bases sitting between them. CDR3 length equals 13 residues. DNA of the CDR3: TGTGCCAGCAGTTTACAGCAGAACACTGAAGCTTTCTTT. This sequence encodes CASSLQQNTEAFF.

The J gene is TRBJ1-2, the V gene TRBV5-4, with TRBD1 matching over 7 bases. Germline V CDR1 and CDR2: SGHNT, YYREEE (reference sequence). The trim removed 5 bases at V and 5 bases at J, leaving 18 bases unmatched. The CDR3 sequence is 17 residues long. The CDR3 nucleotides are TGTGCCAGCAGTCCAGAGACAGGGAGGGGGATGCTTTATGGCTACACCTTC. Its protein is CASSPETGRGMLYGYTF.

CDR3 coding DNA: TGTGCCAGCAGCTACGGACAGGGGGCTAATCAGCCCCAGCATTTT. This codes for CASSYGQGANQPQHF. The chain carries TRBV5-6 and TRBJ1-5, with 11 bases aligning to TRBD1. Germline V CDR1 and CDR2: SGHDT, YYEEEE. The CDR3 has 15 amino acids. The trim removed 3 bases at V and 4 bases at J, leaving 3 bases unmatched.

This chain uses TRBV3-1 (or the pseudogene TRBV3-2) with TRBJ1-3, with D unresolved. This CDR3 is built from 16 residues. The V end lost 1 base, the J end lost 3 bases, and 13 bases lay between the germline ends. Per germline, CDR1 LGHDT and CDR2 YNNKEL (reference sequence). CDR3 nucleotide sequence: TGTGCCAGCAGCCAAGGAGACACGTCGAGTGGAAACACCATATATTTT. Protein: CASSQGDTSSGNTIYF.

The sample holds a few counts of this clone. CDR3 in DNA: TGTGCCAGCAGCCCGGGACAGGGGGGCTACAATGAGCAGTTCTTC. Its translation: CASSPGQGGYNEQFF. The V call is TRBV11-1, the J call TRBJ2-1, with 11 positions matching TRBD1. The CDR3 totals 15 residues. V shed 5 bases, J shed 3 bases, and the junction held 3 bases outside the gene matches. Germline CDR1 is SGHAT and CDR2 is FQDESV (reference sequence). Together with reference TRBV11-1 and TRBJ2-1, the CDR3 gives the full variable domain: EAEVAQSPRYKITEKSQAVAFWCDPISGHATLYWYRQILGQGPELLVQFQDESVVDDSQLPKDRFSAERLKGVDSTLKIQPAELGDSAMYLCASSPGQGGYNEQFFGPGTRLTVL.

The J gene is TRBJ2-5, the V gene TRBV5-1; 8 nucleotides align to TRBD1. There are 17 residues in the CDR3. CDR1 and CDR2 from the germline V gene are SGHRS and YFSETQ. After removal of 0 bases from V and 5 bases from J, the junction contained 12 bases not matched to a gene. CDR3 coding DNA: TGCGCCAGCAGCTTGGCTCTAATCCGGACAGGGTTGGAGACCCAGTACTTC. Translating gives CASSLALIRTGLETQYF.

The chain carries TRBV12-3 or TRBV12-4 and TRBJ2-3, with 7 bases that match TRBD2. The CDR3 totals 12 residues. V was clipped by 5 bases and J by 5 bases; unmatched bases: 1. CDR3 DNA sequence: TGTGCCAGCAGTGGGGGGGGAGATACGCAGTATTTT. Protein product: CASSGGGDTQYF.

J is TRBJ2-1 and V is TRBV7-3, with D perhaps matching TRBD1 (6 bases). The germline V gene has CDR1 SGHTA and CDR2 FQGTGA. The V gene lost 4 bases and the J gene lost 9 bases, with 13 bases spanning the gap. This CDR3 has 13 amino acids. DNA for the CDR3: TGTGCCAGCAGCTCAATTACAGGGAGTGAGCAGTTCTTC. The encoded protein is CASSSITGSEQFF.

This chain joins TRBV7-2 and TRBJ2-1; 10 nucleotides line up with TRBD2. Germline CDR1 and CDR2: SGHTA and FQGNSA. This CDR3 is 15 amino acids long. The V gene end was trimmed by 2 bases and the J gene end by 7 bases; junction bases not matched to a gene: 5. CDR3 in amino acids: CASSLKAGGLNEQFF. The CDR3 nucleotides are TGTGCCAGCAGCTTAAAAGCGGGGGGGCTTAATGAGCAGTTCTTC. Based on the CDR3 plus reference TRBV7-2 and TRBJ2-1, the full variable domain is GAGVSQSPSNKVTEKGKDVELRCDPISGHTALYWYRQSLGQGLEFLIYFQGNSAPDKSGLPSDRFSAERTGGSVSTLTIQRTQQEDSAVYLCASSLKAGGLNEQFFGPGTRLTVL.

This chain links TRBV7-2 with TRBJ1-6; tentative D call: TRBD1 (5 bases). CDR1 and CDR2 (germline): SGHTA, FQGNSA. Trimming left V 1 base short and J 9 bases short, with 16 bases between. This CDR3 contains 16 residues. CDR3 residues: CASSLEGRGLGSPLHF. CDR3 bases: TGTGCCAGCAGCTTAGAGGGCCGGGGACTGGGTTCACCCCTCCACTTT.

The V and J genes are TRBV15 and TRBJ2-7; no reliable D call. The CDR3 has 15 residues. The germline V gene has CDR1 LNHNV and CDR2 YYDKDF (reference sequence). V lost 2 bases and J lost 4, with 15 bases in between. The CDR3 loop is CATSRPGQDSYEQYF. CDR3 bases: TGTGCCACCAGCAGACCCGGGCAGGATTCATACGAGCAGTACTTC. Filled out from reference TRBV15 and TRBJ2-7, the complete variable domain reads DAMVIQNPRYQVTQFGKPVTLSCSQTLNHNVMYWYQQKSSQAPKLLFHYYDKDFNNEADTPDNFQSRRPNTSFCFLDIRSPGLGDTAMYLCATSRPGQDSYEQYFGPGTRLTVT.

This clone has a handful of counts. J is TRBJ2-2 and V is TRBV9, with TRBD2 matching over 9 bases. CDR1 and CDR2 from the germline V gene are SGDLS and YYNGEE. Unmatched junction bases numbered 7, after V lost 0 bases and J lost 1 base. The CDR3 is 18 residues long. CDR3 DNA: TGTGCCAGCAGCGTAGAGCAAGCGGGGGGAATGAACACCGGGGAGCTGTTTTTT. This encodes CASSVEQAGGMNTGELFF.

A few counts support this clone. The chain couples TRBV4-1 to TRBJ1-2, with D unresolved. Germline V lookup: CDR1 MGHRA, CDR2 YSYEKL. The V gene lost 0 bases and the J gene lost 4 bases, with 15 bases spanning the gap. The CDR3 length is 16 residues. CDR3 bases: TGCGCCAGCAGCCAAGATCCCGCGGTCCCTACCTATGGCTACACCTTC. Amino acids: CASSQDPAVPTYGYTF.

Only a few counts were recorded for this clone. This rearrangement joins TRBV11-2 to TRBJ1-1; D is undetermined. The CDR3 loop spans 15 amino acids. The V gene lost 1 base and the J gene lost 0 bases, with 9 bases spanning the gap. The germline V gene has CDR1 SGHAT and CDR2 FQNNGV. The chain's CDR3 is CASSLGANMNTEAFF. The CDR3 region has the DNA TGTGCCAGCAGCTTAGGGGCCAACATGAACACTGAAGCTTTCTTT. Together with reference TRBV11-2 and TRBJ1-1, the CDR3 gives the full variable domain: EAGVAQSPRYKIIEKRQSVAFWCNPISGHATLYWYQQILGQGPKLLIQFQNNGVVDDSQLPKDRFSAERLKGVDSTLKIQPAKLEDSAVYLCASSLGANMNTEAFFGQGTRLTVV.

The V call is TRBV6-5, the J call TRBJ2-4; 7 nucleotides align to TRBD1. Per the germline V gene, CDR1 is MNHEY and CDR2 is SVGAGI. CDR3 length equals 16 residues. The V and J ends lost 4 bases and 0 bases, in that order; junction bases with no gene match: 6. CDR3 loop: CASSLTGAIAKNIQYF. CDR3 DNA sequence: TGTGCCAGCAGTTTAACAGGGGCCATAGCCAAAAACATTCAGTACTTC.

The table lists this clone with a few counts. The chain has TRBV3-1 (or the pseudogene TRBV3-2) and TRBJ2-7; 8 nucleotides line up with TRBD1. In germline, CDR1 is LGHDT, CDR2 YNNKEL (reference sequence). There are 13 residues in the CDR3. After removal of 7 bases from V and 2 bases from J, the junction contained 4 bases not matched to a gene. The CDR3 sequence: CASTRGLTYEQYF. The CDR3, as DNA: TGTGCCAGCACCAGGGGGCTGACCTACGAGCAGTACTTC.

This clone was seen just once. J is TRBJ2-4 and V is TRBV12-1; TRBD1 was called by the table and not checked on the DNA. TRBV12-1 is recorded as a pseudogene. This CDR3 has 17 amino acids. CDR3 bases: TGTGCCAGCAGCTTGTGCAGATGGGCCCTAGCCAAAAACATTCAGTACTTC. Translating gives CASSLCRWALAKNIQYF.

This chain's CDR3 is CASSSRAPRTEAFF. The CDR3 DNA sequence: TGTGCCAGCTCTAGTCGGGCCCCGAGGACTGAAGCTTTCTTT. The rearrangement joins TRBV18 to TRBJ1-1, with D hard to call. Trimming cost V 6 bases and J 5 bases, with 16 bases left between them. The CDR3 loop spans 14 amino acids. Germline V lookup: CDR1 KGHSH, CDR2 LQKENI.

Within the sample, this clone is medium-sized (0.01 to 0.1%). This chain connects TRBV7-3 to TRBJ1-6, with D maybe TRBD1 (5 bases). In germline, CDR1 is SGHTA, CDR2 FQGTGA. The CDR3 length is 15 residues. V was trimmed by 2 bases and J by 7 bases, leaving 12 bases between them. This chain's CDR3 is CASSLSGRANSPLHF. DNA of the CDR3: TGTGCCAGCAGCTTATCGGGCAGGGCGAATTCACCCCTCCACTTT. Filled out from reference TRBV7-3 and TRBJ1-6, the complete variable domain reads GAGVSQTPSNKVTEKGKYVELRCDPISGHTALYWYRQSLGQGPEFLIYFQGTGAADDSGLPNDRFFAVRPEGSVSTLKIQRTERGDSAVYLCASSLSGRANSPLHFGNGTRLTVT.

J is TRBJ2-6 and V is TRBV5-1, with D tentatively TRBD1 or TRBD2 (5 bases each). This CDR3 spans 17 amino acids. Germline V gives CDR1 SGHRS, CDR2 YFSETQ. V was cut by 2 bases and J by 3 bases, with 15 bases left in between. The DNA of the CDR3 is TGCGCCAGCAGCTTTGACACGGGGCTGGGTGGGGCCAACGTCCTGACTTTC. This encodes CASSFDTGLGGANVLTF.

J is TRBJ2-7 and V is TRBV7-2; unclear D gene. Germline assignment: CDR1 SGHTA and CDR2 FQGNSA. The CDR3 totals 15 residues. Trimming removed 0 bases at V and 0 bases at J, with 9 bases between. CDR3 DNA sequence: TGTGCCAGCAGCTTAGCGAGAGGAACCTCCTACGAGCAGTACTTC. This codes for CASSLARGTSYEQYF.

Of note for this clone: The junction and the germline gene differ at one end; a read error may be behind it. Other DNA sequences from this sample encode an identical CDR3 as well. The chain is built from TRBV7-9 and TRBJ1-5; D is unresolved. The CDR3 spans 12 residues. Germline-derived CDR1 and CDR2 are SEHNR and FQNEAQ (reference sequence). This chain's CDR3 is CASSLGTQPQHF. In DNA, the CDR3 is TGTGCCAGCAGTTTAGGTACTCAGCCCCAGCATTTT.